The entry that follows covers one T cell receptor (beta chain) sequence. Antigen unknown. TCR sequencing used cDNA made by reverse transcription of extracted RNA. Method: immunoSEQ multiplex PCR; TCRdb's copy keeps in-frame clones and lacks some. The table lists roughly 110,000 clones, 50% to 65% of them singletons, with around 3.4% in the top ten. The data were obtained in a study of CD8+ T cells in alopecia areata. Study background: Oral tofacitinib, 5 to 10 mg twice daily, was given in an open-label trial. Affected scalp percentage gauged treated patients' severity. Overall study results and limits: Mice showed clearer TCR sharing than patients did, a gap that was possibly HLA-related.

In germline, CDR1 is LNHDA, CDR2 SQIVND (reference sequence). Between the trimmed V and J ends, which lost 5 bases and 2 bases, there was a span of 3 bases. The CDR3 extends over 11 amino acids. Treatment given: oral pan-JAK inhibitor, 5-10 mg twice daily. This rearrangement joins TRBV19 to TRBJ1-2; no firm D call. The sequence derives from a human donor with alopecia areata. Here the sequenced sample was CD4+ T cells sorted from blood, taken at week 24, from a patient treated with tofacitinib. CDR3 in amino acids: CASSRNYGYTF. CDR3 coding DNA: TGTGCCAGTAGTCGAAACTATGGCTACACCTTC.